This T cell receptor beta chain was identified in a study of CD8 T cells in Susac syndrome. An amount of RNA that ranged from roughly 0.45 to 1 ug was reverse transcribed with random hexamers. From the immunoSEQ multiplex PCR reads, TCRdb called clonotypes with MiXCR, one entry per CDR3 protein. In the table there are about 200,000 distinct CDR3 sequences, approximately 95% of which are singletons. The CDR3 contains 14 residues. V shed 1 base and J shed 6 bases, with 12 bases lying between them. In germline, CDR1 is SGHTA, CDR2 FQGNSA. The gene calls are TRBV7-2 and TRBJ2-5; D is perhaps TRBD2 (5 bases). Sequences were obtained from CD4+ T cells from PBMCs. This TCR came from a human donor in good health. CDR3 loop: CASSLVGGLQTQYF. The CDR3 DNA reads TGTGCCAGCAGCTTAGTGGGCGGACTCCAGACCCAGTACTTC.